The 12 T cell receptor beta chains reported below all come from one sample, sequenced in a study of OX40 agonist ivuxolimab in advanced cancers. Here immunoSEQ multiplex PCR was the method, and the copy in TCRdb shows in-frame clones only, minus some. The sample consists of about 50,000 clones, about 85% of them appearing once. The material sequenced was CD4+ or CD8+ T cells sorted from blood, taken in a trial of the OX40 agonist ivuxolimab. Receptor source: an adult with an advanced solid tumor such as melanoma, head and neck, liver or kidney cancer.

The chain combines TRBV5-1 with TRBJ2-3; D is perhaps TRBD2 (6 bases). Trimming took 6 bases from V and 4 from J, leaving 18 bases between them. Per germline, CDR1 SGHRS and CDR2 YFSETQ. This CDR3 contains 15 residues. In DNA form, the CDR3 reads TGCGCCAGCAACCCGTCGGGGGATCCGGCAGATACGCAGTATTTT. This gives the protein CASNPSGDPADTQYF.

This clone has a single count. V and J are TRBV19 and TRBJ2-5, with a tentative D call TRBD2 (5 bases). This CDR3 spans 13 amino acids. Germline values: CDR1 LNHDA, CDR2 SQIVND (reference sequence). Trimming cost V 11 bases and J 5 bases, with 18 bases left between them. The DNA of the CDR3 is TGTGCCTGTGGGGAGAGTGGAGCGGAGACCCAGTACTTC. Translating it yields CACGESGAETQYF.

The V gene is TRBV21-1, the J gene TRBJ2-5; the table's TRBD2 call for D was not verified on the DNA. TRBV21-1 is recorded as a pseudogene. CDR3 size: 14 residues. Written as DNA, the CDR3 is TGTGCCAGCAGCAAAGGAGGGACTGCAGAGACCCAGTACTTC. It codes for CASSKGGTAETQYF.

This clone has only a few counts. This chain joins TRBV4-1 and TRBJ2-7; maybe TRBD2 (5 bases). V lost 1 base, J lost 6 bases, and 19 bases lay in between. The length of the CDR3 is 16 residues. CDR1 is MGHRA and CDR2 is YSYEKL in the germline V gene. As DNA, the CDR3 is TGCGCCAGCAGCCAAGGCGGCGGAAGAACCCGGGGCGAGCAGTACTTC. Amino acid sequence: CASSQGGGRTRGEQYF.

The chain joins TRBV18 to TRBJ2-3; 15 positions match TRBD2. From germline, CDR1 is KGHSH and CDR2 LQKENI. With 2 bases clipped from V and 1 base from J, the junction kept 4 bases outside the gene matches. CDR3 size: 18 residues. The CDR3 DNA sequence: TGTGCCAGCTCACCAGGACTAGCGGGAGGGCCTGGCACAGATACGCAGTATTTT. This codes for CASSPGLAGGPGTDTQYF.

The chain recombines TRBV7-9 with TRBJ2-3, with D possibly matching TRBD1 (5 bases). Germline loops: CDR1 SEHNR, CDR2 FQNEAQ (reference sequence). The ends were cut back, 3 bases at V and 3 bases at J, with 13 bases in the middle. The CDR3 sequence is 15 residues long. This CDR3 reads CASSFSGALTDTQYF. The DNA of the CDR3 is TGTGCCAGCAGCTTTAGTGGGGCGCTAACAGATACGCAGTATTTT.

The rearrangement links TRBV5-1 to TRBJ2-7; 10 positions match TRBD2. This CDR3 comprises 15 residues. Trimming at V came to 0 bases and at J to 3 bases, leaving 3 bases not matched to a gene. The germline CDR1 and CDR2 sequences are SGHRS and YFSETQ. CDR3: CASSLGLAGVYEQYF. In nucleotides, the CDR3 is TGCGCCAGCAGCTTGGGGCTAGCGGGAGTCTACGAGCAGTACTTC.

This chain links TRBV5-1 with TRBJ2-5; D may be TRBD1 or TRBD2 (5 bases each). The CDR3 runs to 13 residues. Trimming cost V 4 bases and J 1 base, with 8 bases left between them. Germline V gene sequence: CDR1 SGHRS, CDR2 YFSETQ. As DNA, the CDR3 is TGCGCCAGCAGCCCGGGGACCCAAGAGACCCAGTACTTC. Amino acids: CASSPGTQETQYF.

The genes are TRBV19 and TRBJ2-1, with D hard to call. Trimming removed 2 bases at V and 8 bases at J, with 10 bases between. The CDR3 sequence is 13 residues long. The V gene's germline CDR1 is LNHDA and CDR2 SQIVND (reference sequence). As DNA, the CDR3 is TGTGCCAGTAGTATATCTCGGCTGGATGAGCAGTTCTTC. Encoded protein: CASSISRLDEQFF.

Concerning this clone: Other DNA sequences within the sample encode an identical CDR3. V gene TRBV5-6 combines with J gene TRBJ1-5, with TRBD1 matching 8 bases. Unmatched junction bases numbered 11, after V lost 5 bases and J lost 7 bases. Germline assignment: CDR1 SGHDT and CDR2 YYEEEE. This CDR3 has 15 amino acids. CDR3 protein: CASRQVTGGRQPQHF. Written as DNA, the CDR3 is TGTGCCAGCAGGCAGGTAACAGGGGGGCGGCAGCCCCAGCATTTT.

V is TRBV11-2 and J is TRBJ2-7; TRBD1 aligns across 9 bases. The length of the CDR3 is 15 residues. Per the germline V gene, CDR1 is SGHAT and CDR2 is FQNNGV. The junction had 4 bases not matched to a gene; V was cut back by 2 bases and J by 2 bases. The CDR3 sequence: CASSLRDRVTYEQYF. CDR3 DNA sequence: TGTGCCAGCAGCTTAAGGGACAGGGTGACCTACGAGCAGTACTTC.

Only a few counts were recorded for this clone. CDR3 in DNA: TGTGCCAGCAGCCAAGATAAAGGGACTAGTGAGGAGACCCAGTACTTC. This sequence encodes CASSQDKGTSEETQYF. The J gene is TRBJ2-5, the V gene TRBV4-2, with TRBD2 matching 8 bases. V lost 0 bases, J lost 5 bases, and 8 bases stayed unmatched. The CDR3 extends over 16 amino acids. From germline, CDR1 is LGHNA and CDR2 YNFKEQ.